This TCR beta chain was obtained from a study of radiation and T cells in renal cell carcinoma. CDR3 length: 11 amino acids. The germline V gene encodes CDR1 SGHTA and CDR2 FQGNSA. This table comes from immunoSEQ multiplex PCR, and its TCRdb copy is limited to in-frame clones, with some not included. The table records some 120,000 clones, approximately 78% of them present only once. Time point specified: blood 2 weeks post-SBRT. Specified treatment: 15 Gy SBRT to primary tumor, nephrectomy 4 weeks later. After SBRT, blood was collected at 2 and 4 weeks, plus baseline. A few counts support this clone. At one boundary the junction diverges from the germline segment, which might be a read error.

This sequence was found in a woman aged 60-70 years with renal cell carcinoma. The chain is built from TRBV7-2 and TRBJ2-7, with TRBD2 as a possible D gene (6 bases). The sequencing used blood, collected from a patient whose treatment included radiotherapy and nephrectomy. The CDR3 spells CASSIADEQYF. Written as DNA, the CDR3 is TGTGCCAGCAGCATAGCGGACGAGCAGTACTTC. The full variable domain, in which reference TRBV7-2 and TRBJ2-7 provide the parts outside the CDR3, is GAGVSQSPSNKVTEKGKDVELRCDPISGHTALYWYRQSLGQGLEFLIYFQGNSAPDKSGLPSDRFSAERTGGSVSTLTIQRTQQEDSAVYLCASSIADEQYFGPGTRLTVT.